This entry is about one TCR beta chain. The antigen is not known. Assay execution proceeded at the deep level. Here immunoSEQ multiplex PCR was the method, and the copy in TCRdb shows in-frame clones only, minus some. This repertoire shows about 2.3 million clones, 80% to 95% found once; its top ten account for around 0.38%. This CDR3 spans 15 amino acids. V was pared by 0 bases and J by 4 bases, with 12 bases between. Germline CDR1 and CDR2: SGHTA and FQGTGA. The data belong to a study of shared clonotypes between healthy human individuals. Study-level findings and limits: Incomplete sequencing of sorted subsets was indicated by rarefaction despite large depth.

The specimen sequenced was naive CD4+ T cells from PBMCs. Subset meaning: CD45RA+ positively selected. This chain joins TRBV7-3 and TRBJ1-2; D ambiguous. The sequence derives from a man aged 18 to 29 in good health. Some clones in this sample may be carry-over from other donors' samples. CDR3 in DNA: TGTGCCAGCAGCTTAACGAGCCCGGCGACCTATGGCTACACCTTC. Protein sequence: CASSLTSPATYGYTF.